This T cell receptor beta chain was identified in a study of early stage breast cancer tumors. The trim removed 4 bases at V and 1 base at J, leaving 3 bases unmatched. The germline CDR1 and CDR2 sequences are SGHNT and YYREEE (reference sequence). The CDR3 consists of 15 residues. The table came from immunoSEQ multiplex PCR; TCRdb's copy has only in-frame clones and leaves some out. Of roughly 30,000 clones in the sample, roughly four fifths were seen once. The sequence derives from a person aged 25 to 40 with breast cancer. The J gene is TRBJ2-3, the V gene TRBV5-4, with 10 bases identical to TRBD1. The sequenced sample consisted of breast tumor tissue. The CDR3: CASSTDRGGTDTQYF. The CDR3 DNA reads TGTGCCAGCAGCACGGACAGGGGGGGCACAGATACGCAGTATTTT.